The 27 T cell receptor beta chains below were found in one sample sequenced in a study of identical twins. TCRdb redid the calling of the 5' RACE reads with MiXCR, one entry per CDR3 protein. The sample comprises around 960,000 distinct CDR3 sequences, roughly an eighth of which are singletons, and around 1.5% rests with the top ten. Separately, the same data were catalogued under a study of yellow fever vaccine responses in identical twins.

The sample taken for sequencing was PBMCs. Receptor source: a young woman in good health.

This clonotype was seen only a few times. The CDR3 region is CASSRRIHRGLSDGYTF. The CDR3 nucleotides read TGCGCCAGCAGTCGCCGGATCCACAGGGGGCTTAGTGATGGCTACACCTTC. The chain joins TRBV5-1 to TRBJ1-2; 9 bases match TRBD1. The V gene end was trimmed by 5 bases and the J gene end by 6 bases; junction bases not matched to a gene: 17. CDR1 is SGHRS, CDR2 YFSETQ, per germline. This CDR3 spans 17 amino acids.

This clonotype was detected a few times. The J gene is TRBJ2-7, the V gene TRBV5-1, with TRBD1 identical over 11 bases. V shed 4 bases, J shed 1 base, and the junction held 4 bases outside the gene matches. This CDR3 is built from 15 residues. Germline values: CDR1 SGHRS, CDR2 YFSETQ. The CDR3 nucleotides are TGCGCCAGCAGCCCCGGACAGGGGGCTTCCTACGAGCAGTACTTC. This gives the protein CASSPGQGASYEQYF.

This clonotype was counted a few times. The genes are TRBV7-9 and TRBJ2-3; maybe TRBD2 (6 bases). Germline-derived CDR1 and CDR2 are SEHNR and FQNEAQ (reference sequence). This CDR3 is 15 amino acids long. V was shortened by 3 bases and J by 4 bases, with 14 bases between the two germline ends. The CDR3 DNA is TGTGCCAGCAGCTTTATCGGGAGTTCGCCAGATACGCAGTATTTT. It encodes CASSFIGSSPDTQYF.

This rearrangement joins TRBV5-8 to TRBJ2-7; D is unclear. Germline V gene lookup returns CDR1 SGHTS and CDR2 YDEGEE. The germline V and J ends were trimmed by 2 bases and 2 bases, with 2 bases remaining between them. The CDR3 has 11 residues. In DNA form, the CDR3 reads TGTGCCAGCAGCTTAACCTACGAGCAGTACGTC. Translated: CASSLTYEQYV.

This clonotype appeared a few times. Here the CDR3 DNA reads TGTGCCAGCAGCTTGTCCGGGGGTTATGGAACCGGGGAGCTGTTTTTT. It encodes CASSLSGGYGTGELFF. J is TRBJ2-2 and V is TRBV7-2; maybe TRBD2 (6 bases). From germline, CDR1 is SGHTA and CDR2 FQGNSA. The CDR3 totals 16 residues. Trimming shortened V by 3 bases and J by 5 bases, and 16 bases separated the two germline ends.

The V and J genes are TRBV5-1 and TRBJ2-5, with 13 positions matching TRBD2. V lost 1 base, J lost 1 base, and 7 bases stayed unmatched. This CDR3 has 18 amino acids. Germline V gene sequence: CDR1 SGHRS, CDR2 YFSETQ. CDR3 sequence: CASSLPGLAGAGQETQYF. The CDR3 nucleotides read TGCGCCAGCAGCTTGCCAGGACTAGCGGGAGCAGGCCAAGAGACCCAGTACTTC.

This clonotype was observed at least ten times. The CDR3 loop is CASSLEGLAGSYEQYF. Here the CDR3 DNA reads TGTGCCAGCAGTTTAGAGGGACTAGCGGGGTCCTACGAGCAGTACTTC. The chain couples TRBV27 to TRBJ2-7; TRBD2 matches at 13 bases. CDR3 length: 16 residues. V lost 2 bases and J lost 1; bases outside the gene matches: 2. Germline CDR1 reads MNHEY; CDR2 reads SMNVEV (reference sequence).

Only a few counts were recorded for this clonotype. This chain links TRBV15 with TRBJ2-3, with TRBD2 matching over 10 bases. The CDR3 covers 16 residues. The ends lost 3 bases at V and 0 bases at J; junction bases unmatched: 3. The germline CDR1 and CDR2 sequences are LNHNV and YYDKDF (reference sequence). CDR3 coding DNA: TGTGCCACCAGCAGCACTAGCGGGGTTAGCACAGATACGCAGTATTTT. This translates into CATSSTSGVSTDTQYF.

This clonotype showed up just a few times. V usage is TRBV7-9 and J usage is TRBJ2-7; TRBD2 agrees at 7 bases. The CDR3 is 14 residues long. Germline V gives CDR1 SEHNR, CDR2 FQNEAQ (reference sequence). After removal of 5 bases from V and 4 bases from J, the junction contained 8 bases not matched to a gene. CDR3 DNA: TGTGCCAGCAGCCCTGGCGGGAGTTGGTACGAGCAGTACTTC. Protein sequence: CASSPGGSWYEQYF.

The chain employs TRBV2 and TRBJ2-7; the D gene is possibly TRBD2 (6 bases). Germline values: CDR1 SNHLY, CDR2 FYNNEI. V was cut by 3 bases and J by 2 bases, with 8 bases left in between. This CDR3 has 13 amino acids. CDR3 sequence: CASSDWGAYEQYF. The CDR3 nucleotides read TGTGCCAGCAGTGATTGGGGGGCCTACGAGCAGTACTTC.

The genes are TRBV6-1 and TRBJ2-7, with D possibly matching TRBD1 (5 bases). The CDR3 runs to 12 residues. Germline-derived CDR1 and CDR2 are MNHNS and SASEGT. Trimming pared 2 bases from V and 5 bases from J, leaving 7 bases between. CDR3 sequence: CASSESRDEQYF. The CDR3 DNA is TGTGCCAGCAGTGAAAGCAGGGACGAGCAGTACTTC.

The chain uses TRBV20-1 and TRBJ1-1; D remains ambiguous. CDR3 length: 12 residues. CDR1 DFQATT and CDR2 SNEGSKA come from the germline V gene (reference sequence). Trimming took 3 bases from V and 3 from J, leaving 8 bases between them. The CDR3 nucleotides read TGCAGTGCTAGCAATCCTGACACTGAAGCTTTCTTT. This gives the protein CSASNPDTEAFF.

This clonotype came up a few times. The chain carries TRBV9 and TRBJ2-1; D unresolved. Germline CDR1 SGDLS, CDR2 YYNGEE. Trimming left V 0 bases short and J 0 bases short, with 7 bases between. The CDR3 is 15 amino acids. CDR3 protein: CASSVAANSYNEQFF. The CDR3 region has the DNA TGTGCCAGCAGCGTAGCGGCGAACTCCTACAATGAGCAGTTCTTC.

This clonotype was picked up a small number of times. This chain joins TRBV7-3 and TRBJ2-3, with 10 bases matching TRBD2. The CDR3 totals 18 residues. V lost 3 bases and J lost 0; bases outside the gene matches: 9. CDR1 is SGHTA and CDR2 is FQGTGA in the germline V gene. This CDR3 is CASSFGVLAGASTDTQYF. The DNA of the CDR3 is TGTGCCAGCAGCTTCGGGGTCCTAGCGGGAGCAAGCACAGATACGCAGTATTTT.

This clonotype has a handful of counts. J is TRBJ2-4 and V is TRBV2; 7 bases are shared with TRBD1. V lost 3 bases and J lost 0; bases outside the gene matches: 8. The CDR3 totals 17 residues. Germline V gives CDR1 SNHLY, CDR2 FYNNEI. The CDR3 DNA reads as TGTGCCAGCAGTGAGCAGCAAGGGGGCATAGCCAAAAACATTCAGTACTTC. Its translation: CASSEQQGGIAKNIQYF.

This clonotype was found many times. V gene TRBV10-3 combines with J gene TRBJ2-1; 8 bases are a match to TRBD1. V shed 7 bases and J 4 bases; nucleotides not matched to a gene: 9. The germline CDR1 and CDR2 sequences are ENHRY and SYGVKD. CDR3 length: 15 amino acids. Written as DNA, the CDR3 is TGTGCCATCACCCAGGGGGCAGCTCAATACAATGAGCAGTTCTTC. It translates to CAITQGAAQYNEQFF.

This CDR3 is CASSFANGENEQFF. CDR3 DNA sequence: TGTGCCAGCAGTTTCGCTAATGGCGAGAATGAGCAGTTCTTC. The V and J genes are TRBV6-5 and TRBJ2-1, with D unclear. Per germline, CDR1 MNHEY and CDR2 SVGAGI. The CDR3 covers 14 residues. V lost 4 bases to trimming and J lost 7 bases, with 14 bases between them.

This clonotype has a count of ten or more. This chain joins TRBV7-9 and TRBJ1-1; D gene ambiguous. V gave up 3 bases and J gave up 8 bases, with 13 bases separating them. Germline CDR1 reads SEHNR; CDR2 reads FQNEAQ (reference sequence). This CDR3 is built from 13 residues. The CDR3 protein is CASSFNPTGEAFF. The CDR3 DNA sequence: TGTGCCAGCAGCTTCAATCCGACCGGGGAAGCTTTCTTT.

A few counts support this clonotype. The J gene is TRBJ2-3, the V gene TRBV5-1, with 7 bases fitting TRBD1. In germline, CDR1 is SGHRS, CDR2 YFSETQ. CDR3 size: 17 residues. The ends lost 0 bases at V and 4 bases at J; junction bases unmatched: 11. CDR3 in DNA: TGCGCCAGCAGCTTGGGTCTGGTCAGGGGGAATGCAGATACGCAGTATTTT. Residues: CASSLGLVRGNADTQYF.

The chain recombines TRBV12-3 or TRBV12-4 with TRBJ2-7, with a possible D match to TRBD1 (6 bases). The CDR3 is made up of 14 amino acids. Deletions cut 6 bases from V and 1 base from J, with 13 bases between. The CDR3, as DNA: TGTGCCAGCAGGTCACAGGACAGTTCCTACGAGCAGTACTTC. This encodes CASRSQDSSYEQYF.

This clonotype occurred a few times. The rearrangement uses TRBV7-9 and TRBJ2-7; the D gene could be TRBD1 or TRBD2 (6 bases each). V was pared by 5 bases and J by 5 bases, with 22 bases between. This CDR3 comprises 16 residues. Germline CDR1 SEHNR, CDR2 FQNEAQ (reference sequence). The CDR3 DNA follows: TGTGCCAGCAGCGGACCCGGGACCGGGGGCATCCACGAGCAGTACTTC. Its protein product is CASSGPGTGGIHEQYF. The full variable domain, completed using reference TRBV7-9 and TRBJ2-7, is DTGVSQNPRHKITKRGQNVTFRCDPISEHNRLYWYRQTLGQGPEFLTYFQNEAQLEKSRLLSDRFSAERPKGSFSTLEIQRTEQGDSAMYLCASSGPGTGGIHEQYFGPGTRLTVT.

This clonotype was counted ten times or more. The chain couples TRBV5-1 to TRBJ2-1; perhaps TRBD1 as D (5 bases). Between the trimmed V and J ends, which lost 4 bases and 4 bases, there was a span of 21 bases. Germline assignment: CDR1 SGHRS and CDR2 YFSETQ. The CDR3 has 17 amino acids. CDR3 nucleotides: TGCGCCAGCAGCACGACCACTGGGCCCCCAGGGTACAATGAGCAGTTCTTC. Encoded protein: CASSTTTGPPGYNEQFF. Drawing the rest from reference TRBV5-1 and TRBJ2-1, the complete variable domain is KAGVTQTPRYLIKTRGQQVTLSCSPISGHRSVSWYQQTPGQGLQFLFEYFSETQRNKGNFPGRFSGRQFSNSRSEMNVSTLELGDSALYLCASSTTTGPPGYNEQFFGPGTRLTVL.

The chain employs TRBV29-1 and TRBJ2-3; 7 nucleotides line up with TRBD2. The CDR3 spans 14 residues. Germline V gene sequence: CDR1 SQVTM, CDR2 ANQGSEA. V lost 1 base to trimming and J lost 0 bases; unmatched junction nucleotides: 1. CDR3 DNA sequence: TGCAGCGTTGAAGGCGGGAGAAGCACAGATACGCAGTATTTT. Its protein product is CSVEGGRSTDTQYF.

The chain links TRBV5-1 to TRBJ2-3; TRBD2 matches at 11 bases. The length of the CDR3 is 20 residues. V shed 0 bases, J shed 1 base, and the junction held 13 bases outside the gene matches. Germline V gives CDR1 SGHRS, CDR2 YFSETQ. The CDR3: CASSLATSGGTRARTDTQYF. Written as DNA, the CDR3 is TGCGCCAGCAGCTTGGCCACTAGCGGGGGTACCCGCGCCCGCACAGATACGCAGTATTTT.

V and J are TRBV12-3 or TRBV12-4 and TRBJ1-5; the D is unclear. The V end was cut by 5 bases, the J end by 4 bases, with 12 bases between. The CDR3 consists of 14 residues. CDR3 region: CASSADALNQPQHF. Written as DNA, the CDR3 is TGTGCCAGCAGTGCGGACGCCCTGAATCAGCCCCAGCATTTT.

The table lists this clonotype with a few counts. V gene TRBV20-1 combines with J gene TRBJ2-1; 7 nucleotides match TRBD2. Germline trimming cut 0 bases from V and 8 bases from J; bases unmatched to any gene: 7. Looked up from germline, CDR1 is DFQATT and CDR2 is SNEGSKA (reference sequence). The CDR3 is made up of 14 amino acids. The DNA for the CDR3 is TGCAGTGCTAGAGATCAAGCTAGCGGCTATGAGCAGTTCTTC. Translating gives CSARDQASGYEQFF.

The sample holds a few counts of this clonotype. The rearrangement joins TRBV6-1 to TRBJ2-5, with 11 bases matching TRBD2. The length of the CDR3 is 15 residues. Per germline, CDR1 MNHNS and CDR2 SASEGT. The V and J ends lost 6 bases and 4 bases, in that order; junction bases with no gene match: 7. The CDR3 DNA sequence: TGTGCCAGCAGAGGGCGACTAGCGGGATCAGAGACCCAGTACTTC. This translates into CASRGRLAGSETQYF.